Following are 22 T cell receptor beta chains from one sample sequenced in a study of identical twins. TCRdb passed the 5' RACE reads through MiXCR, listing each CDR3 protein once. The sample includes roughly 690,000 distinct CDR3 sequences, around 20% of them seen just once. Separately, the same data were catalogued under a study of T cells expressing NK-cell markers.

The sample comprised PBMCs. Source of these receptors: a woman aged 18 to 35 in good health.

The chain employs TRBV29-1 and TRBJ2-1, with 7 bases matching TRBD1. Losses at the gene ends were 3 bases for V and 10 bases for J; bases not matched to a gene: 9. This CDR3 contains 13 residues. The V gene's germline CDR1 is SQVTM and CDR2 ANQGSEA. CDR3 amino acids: CSVDTRTGQEQFF. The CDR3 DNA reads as TGCAGCGTTGACACCCGGACAGGCCAAGAGCAGTTCTTC.

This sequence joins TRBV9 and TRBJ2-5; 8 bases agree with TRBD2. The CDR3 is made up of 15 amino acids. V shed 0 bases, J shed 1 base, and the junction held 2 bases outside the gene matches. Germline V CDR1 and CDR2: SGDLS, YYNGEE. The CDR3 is CASSVDAGGQETQYF. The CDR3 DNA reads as TGTGCCAGCAGCGTAGATGCGGGGGGCCAAGAGACCCAGTACTTC.

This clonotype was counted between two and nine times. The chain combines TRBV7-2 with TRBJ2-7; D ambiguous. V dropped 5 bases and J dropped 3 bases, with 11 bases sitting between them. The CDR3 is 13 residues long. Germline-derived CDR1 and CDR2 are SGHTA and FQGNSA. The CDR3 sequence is CASSLTNSYEQYF. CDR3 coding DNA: TGTGCCAGCAGCCTAACAAACAGCTACGAGCAGTACTTC.

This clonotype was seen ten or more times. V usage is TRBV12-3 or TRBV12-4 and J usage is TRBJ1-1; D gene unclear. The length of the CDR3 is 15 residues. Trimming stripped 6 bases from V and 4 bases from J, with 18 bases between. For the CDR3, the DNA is TGTGCCAGCAGCCCCATGGATGGCCGCACCACTGAAGCTTTCTTT. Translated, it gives CASSPMDGRTTEAFF.

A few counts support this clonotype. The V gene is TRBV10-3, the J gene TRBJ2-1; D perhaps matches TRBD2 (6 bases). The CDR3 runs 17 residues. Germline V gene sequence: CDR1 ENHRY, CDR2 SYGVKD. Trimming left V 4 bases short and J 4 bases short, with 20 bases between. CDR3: CAISGDSGSPQYNEQFF. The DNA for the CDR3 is TGTGCCATCAGTGGGGATAGCGGAAGCCCACAGTACAATGAGCAGTTCTTC.

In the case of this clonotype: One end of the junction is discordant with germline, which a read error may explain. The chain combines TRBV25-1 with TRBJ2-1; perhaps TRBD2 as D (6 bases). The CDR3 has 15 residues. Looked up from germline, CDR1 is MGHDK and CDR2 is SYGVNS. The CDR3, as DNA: TGTCCCAGCAGGCCCCGGGACTTGCATCGGGTTGAGCAGTTCTTC. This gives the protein CPSRPRDLHRVEQFF.

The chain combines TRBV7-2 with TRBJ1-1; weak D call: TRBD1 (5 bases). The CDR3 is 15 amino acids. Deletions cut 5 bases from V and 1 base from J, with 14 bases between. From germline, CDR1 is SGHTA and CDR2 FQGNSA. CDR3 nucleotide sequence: TGTGCCAGCAGCCCCGTAGGGGTTTGGAACACTGAAGCTTTCTTT. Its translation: CASSPVGVWNTEAFF. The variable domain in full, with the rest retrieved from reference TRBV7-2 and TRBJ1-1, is GAGVSQSPSNKVTEKGKDVELRCDPISGHTALYWYRQSLGQGLEFLIYFQGNSAPDKSGLPSDRFSAERTGGSVSTLTIQRTQQEDSAVYLCASSPVGVWNTEAFFGQGTRLTVV.

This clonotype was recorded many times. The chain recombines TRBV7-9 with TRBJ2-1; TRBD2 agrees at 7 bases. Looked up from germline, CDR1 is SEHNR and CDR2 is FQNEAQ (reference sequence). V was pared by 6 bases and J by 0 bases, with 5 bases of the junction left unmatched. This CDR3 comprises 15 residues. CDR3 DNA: TGTGCCAGCAGAACCGGGACTACCTCCTACAATGAGCAGTTCTTC. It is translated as CASRTGTTSYNEQFF.

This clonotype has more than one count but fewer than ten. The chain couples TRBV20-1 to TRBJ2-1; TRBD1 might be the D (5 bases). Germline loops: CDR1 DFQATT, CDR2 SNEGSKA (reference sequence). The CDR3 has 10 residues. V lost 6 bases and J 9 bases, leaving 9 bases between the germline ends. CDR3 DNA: TGCAGTGCGATACAGGCTGAGCAGTTCTTC. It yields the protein CSAIQAEQFF.

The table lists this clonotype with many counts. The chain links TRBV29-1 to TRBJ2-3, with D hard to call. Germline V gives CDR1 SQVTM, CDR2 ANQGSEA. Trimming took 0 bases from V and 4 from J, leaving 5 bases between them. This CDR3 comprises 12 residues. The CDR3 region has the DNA TGCAGCGTTGAAGAGGGTTCAGATACGCAGTATTTT. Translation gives CSVEEGSDTQYF.

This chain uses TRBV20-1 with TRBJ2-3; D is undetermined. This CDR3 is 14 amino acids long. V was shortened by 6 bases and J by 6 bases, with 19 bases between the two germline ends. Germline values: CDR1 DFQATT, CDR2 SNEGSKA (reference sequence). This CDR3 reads CSAPDQRSGDTQYF. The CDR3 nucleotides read TGCAGTGCCCCCGACCAGAGGAGTGGGGATACGCAGTATTTT.

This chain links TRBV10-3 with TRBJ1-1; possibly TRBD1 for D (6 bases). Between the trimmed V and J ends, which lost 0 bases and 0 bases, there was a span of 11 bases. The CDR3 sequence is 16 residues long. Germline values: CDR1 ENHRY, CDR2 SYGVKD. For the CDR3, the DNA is TGTGCCATCAGTGAGTCGACAGGAAGATTGAACACTGAAGCTTTCTTT. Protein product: CAISESTGRLNTEAFF.

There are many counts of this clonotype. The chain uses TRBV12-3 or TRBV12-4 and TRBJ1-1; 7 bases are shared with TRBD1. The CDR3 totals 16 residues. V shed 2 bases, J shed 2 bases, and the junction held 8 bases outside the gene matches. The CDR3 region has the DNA TGTGCCAGCAGTTTACGGACAGGTGGAGTCAACACTGAAGCTTTCTTT. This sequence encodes CASSLRTGGVNTEAFF.

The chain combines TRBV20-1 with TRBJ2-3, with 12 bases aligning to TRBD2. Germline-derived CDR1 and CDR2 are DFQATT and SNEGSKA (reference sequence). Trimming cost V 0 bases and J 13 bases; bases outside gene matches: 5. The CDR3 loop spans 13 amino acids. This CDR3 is CSARDGLAGNKYF. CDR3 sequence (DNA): TGCAGTGCTAGAGACGGACTAGCGGGAAACAAGTATTTT.

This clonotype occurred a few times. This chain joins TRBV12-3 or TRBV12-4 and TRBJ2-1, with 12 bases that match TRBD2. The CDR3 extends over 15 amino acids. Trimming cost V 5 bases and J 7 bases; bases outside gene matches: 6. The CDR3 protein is CASSPLAGGENEQFF. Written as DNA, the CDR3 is TGTGCCAGCAGTCCGCTAGCGGGGGGGGAGAATGAGCAGTTCTTC.

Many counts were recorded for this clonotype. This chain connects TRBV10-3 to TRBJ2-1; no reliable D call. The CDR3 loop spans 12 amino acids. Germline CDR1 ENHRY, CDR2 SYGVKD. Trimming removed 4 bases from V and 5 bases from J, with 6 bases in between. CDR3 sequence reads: CAISAGNNEQFF. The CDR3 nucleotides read TGTGCCATCAGTGCTGGGAACAATGAGCAGTTCTTC.

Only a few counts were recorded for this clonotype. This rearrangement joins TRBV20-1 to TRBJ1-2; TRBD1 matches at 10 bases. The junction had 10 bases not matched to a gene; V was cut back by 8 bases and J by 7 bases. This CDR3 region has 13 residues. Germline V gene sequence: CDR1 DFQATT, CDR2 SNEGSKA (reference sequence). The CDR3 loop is CSRRDRGIGGYTF. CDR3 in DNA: TGCAGTCGGCGGGACAGGGGTATTGGTGGCTACACCTTC.

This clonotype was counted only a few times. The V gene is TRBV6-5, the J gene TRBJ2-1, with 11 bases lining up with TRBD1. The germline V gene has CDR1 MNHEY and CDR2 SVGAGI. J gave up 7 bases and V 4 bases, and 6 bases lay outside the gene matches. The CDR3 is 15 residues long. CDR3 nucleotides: TGTGCCAGCAGTTCAGGTGGACAGGGGGCTAATGAGCAGTTCTTC. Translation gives CASSSGGQGANEQFF.

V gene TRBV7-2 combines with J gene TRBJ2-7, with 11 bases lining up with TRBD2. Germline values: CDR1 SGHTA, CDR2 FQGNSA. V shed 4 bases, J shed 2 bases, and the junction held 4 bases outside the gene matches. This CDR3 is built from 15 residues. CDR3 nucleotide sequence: TGTGCCAGCAGCTCGCCGGGACTAGCGGCCTACGAGCAGTACTTC. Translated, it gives CASSSPGLAAYEQYF.

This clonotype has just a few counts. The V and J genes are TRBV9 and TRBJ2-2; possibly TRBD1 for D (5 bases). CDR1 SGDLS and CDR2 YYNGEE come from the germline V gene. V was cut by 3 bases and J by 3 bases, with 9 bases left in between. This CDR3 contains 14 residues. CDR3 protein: CASSEDTYTGELFF. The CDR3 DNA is TGTGCCAGCAGCGAGGACACTTACACCGGGGAGCTGTTTTTT.

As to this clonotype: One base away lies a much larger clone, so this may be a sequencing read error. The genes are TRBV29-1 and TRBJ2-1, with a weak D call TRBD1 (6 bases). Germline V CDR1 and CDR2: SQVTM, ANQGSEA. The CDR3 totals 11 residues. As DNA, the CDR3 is TGCAGAGTTGAAGGGGGCAATGAGCAGTTCTTC. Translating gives CRVEGGNEQFF.

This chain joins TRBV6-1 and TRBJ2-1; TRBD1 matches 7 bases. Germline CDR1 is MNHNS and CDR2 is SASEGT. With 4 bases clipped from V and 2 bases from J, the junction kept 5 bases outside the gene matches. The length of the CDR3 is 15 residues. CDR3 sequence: CASSAGQGAYNEQFF. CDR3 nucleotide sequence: TGTGCCAGCAGTGCGGGCCAGGGGGCCTACAATGAGCAGTTCTTC.